The clone carrying this T cell receptor (beta chain) was observed a single time. This sample is part of a study of T-cell reconstitution after alpha-beta-depleted transplantation in children. Germline assignment: CDR1 SGHKS and CDR2 YYEKEE (reference sequence). V was trimmed by 0 bases and J by 5 bases, leaving 17 bases between them. This CDR3 contains 16 residues. Preparation of the TCRbeta library involved a method that used unique molecular identifiers. One entry per CDR3 protein, called by TCRdb with MiXCR from the PCR reads. The table includes 100,000 or so distinct CDR3 sequences, more than 9% detected once.

Source: PBMCs from the stem cell graft donor, taken from the stem cell graft. The source is a human donor who donated a stem cell graft to a child with inherited bone marrow failure. The rearrangement joins TRBV5-5 to TRBJ1-1; D is perhaps TRBD1 (5 bases). The CDR3 here is CASSLAPPPGTTEAFF. The CDR3 DNA is TGTGCCAGCAGCTTGGCCCCCCCCCCCGGGACGACTGAAGCTTTCTTT.